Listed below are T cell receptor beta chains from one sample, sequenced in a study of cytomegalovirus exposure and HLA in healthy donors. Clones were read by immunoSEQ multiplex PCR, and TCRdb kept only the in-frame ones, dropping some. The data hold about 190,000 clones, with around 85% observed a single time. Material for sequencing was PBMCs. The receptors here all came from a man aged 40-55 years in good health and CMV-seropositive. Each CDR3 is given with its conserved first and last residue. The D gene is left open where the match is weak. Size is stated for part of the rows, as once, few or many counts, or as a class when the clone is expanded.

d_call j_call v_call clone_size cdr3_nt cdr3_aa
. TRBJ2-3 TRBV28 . TGTGCCAGCAGTCCCAGCGGAAACACAGATACGCAGTATTTT CASSPSGNTDTQYF
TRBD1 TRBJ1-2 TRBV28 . TGTGCCAGCAGTCCAGGGGGAAGGGGCTACACCTTC CASSPGGRGYTF
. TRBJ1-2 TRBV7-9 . TGTGCCAGCAGTGGAGCTAACTATGGCTACACCTTC CASSGANYGYTF
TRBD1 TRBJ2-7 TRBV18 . TGTGCCAGCTCACCTGTCCCGGGACAGGGGGCTTACGAGCAGTACTTC CASSPVPGQGAYEQYF
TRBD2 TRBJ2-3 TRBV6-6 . TGTGCCAGCAGCGATAGCGGGGTCCCCACAGATACGCAGTATTTT CASSDSGVPTDTQYF
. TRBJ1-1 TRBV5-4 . TGTGCCAGCAGCCCTTTAGGGGGATCTGAAGCTTTCTTT CASSPLGGSEAFF
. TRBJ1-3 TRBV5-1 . TGCGCCAGCAGCTTTTCGTCTGGAAACACCATATATTTT CASSFSSGNTIYF
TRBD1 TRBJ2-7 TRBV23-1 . TGCGCCAGCAGTCCGAAGGGACAGGTCGCCTACGAGCAGTACTTC CASSPKGQVAYEQYF
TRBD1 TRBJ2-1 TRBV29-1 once TGCAGCGGGGACAGGGTGGCCTACAATGAGCAGTTCTTC CSGDRVAYNEQFF
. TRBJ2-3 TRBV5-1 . TGCGCCAGCAGCCTATACCGGGACACAGATACGCAGTATTTT CASSLYRDTDTQYF
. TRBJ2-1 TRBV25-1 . TGTGCCAGCAGTGAATGGGGAGACGCTCCCAATGAGCAGTTCTTC CASSEWGDAPNEQFF
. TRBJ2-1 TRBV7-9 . TGTGCCAGCAGCTTAGGAGGGCTGGTTGAGCAGTTCTTC CASSLGGLVEQFF
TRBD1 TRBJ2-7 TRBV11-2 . TGTGCCAGCAGCCGGACAGGGATCTCCTACGAGCAGTACTTC CASSRTGISYEQYF
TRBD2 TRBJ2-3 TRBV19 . TGTGCCAGTAGTATAGTCTGGCGGGGGAAAACAGATACGCAGTATTTT CASSIVWRGKTDTQYF
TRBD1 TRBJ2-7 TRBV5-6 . TGTGCCAGCAGCCCCGGGACAGGAGAAACCTACGAGCAGTACTTC CASSPGTGETYEQYF
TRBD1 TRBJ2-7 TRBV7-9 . TGTGCCAGCAGCCCGCGGACAGGGGGCAACTACTACGAGCAGTACTTC CASSPRTGGNYYEQYF
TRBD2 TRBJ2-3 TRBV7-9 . TGTGCCAGCAGCGGTACTAGCGGGGCGACTAGCACAGATACGCAGTATTTT CASSGTSGATSTDTQYF
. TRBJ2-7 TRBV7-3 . TGTGCCAGCAGCCAGGGCCACGAGCAGTACTTC CASSQGHEQYF
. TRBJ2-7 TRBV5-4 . TGTGCCAGCAGCCAAACTCCGAGCTACGAGCAGTACTTC CASSQTPSYEQYF
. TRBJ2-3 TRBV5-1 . TGCGCCAGCAGCAAGTCGTTAGGGGGTGGCACAGATACGCAGTATTTT CASSKSLGGGTDTQYF
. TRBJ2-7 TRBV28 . TGTGCCAGCAGTCCCGGACAGTACTCCTACGAGCAGTACTTC CASSPGQYSYEQYF
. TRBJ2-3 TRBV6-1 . TGTGCCAGCAGCCCACCCCCCCCTGCGTCAGATACGCAGTATTTT CASSPPPPASDTQYF
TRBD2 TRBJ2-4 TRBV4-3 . TGCGCCAGCAGCCCGGGGGGGGCCCCCGGAGACATTCAGTACTTC CASSPGGAPGDIQYF
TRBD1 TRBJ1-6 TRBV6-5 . TGTGCCAGCAGTTACTCCGGGACAGGGGGTGCACCCCTCCACTTT CASSYSGTGGAPLHF
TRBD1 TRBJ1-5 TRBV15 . TGTGCCACCAGCAGACTGGACAGGGTTAATCAGCCCCAGCATTTT CATSRLDRVNQPQHF
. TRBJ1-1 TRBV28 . TGTGCCACCACCCAGGCCACTGAAGCTTTCTTT CATTQATEAFF
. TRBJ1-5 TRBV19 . TGTGCCAGTAGTATCAGGTTGCAGGGATATGCTCAGCCCCAGCATTTT CASSIRLQGYAQPQHF